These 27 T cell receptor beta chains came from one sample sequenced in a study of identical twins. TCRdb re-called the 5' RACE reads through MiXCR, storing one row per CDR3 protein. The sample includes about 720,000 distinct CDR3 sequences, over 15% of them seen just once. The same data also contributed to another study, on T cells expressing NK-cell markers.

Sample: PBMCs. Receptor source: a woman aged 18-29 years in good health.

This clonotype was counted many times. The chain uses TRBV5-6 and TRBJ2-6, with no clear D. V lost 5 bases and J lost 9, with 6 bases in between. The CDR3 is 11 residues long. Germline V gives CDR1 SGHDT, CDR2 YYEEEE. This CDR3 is CASRSNNVLTF. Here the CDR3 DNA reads TGTGCCAGCAGATCTAACAACGTCCTGACTTTC.

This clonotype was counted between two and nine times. The CDR3 DNA reads TGTGCCAGCAGCTTAGCTTCGGCAGGGGGCAGGGGCAATCAGCCCCAGCATTTT. Its translation: CASSLASAGGRGNQPQHF. V usage is TRBV7-8 and J usage is TRBJ1-5; 8 nucleotides line up with TRBD1. Germline-derived CDR1 and CDR2 are SGHVS and FQNEAQ. J lost 2 bases, V lost 0 bases, and 9 bases had no gene match. This CDR3 is built from 18 residues. Full variable domain (missing parts from reference TRBV7-8 and TRBJ1-5): GAGVSQSPRYKVAKRGQDVALRCDPISGHVSLFWYQQALGQGPEFLTYFQNEAQLDKSGLPSDRFFAERPEGSVSTLKIQRTQQEDSAVYLCASSLASAGGRGNQPQHFGDGTRLSIL.

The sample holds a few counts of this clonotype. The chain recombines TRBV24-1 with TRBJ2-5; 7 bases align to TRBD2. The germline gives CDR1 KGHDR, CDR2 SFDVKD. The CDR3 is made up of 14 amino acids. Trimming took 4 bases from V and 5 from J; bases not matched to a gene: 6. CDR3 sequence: CATSDRSGGETQYF. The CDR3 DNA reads TGTGCCACCAGTGACCGGTCCGGGGGGGAGACCCAGTACTTC.

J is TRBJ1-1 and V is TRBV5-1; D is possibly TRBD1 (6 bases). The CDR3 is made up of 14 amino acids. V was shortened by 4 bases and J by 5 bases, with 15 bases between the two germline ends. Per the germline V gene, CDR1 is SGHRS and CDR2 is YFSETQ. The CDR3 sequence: CASSAGGARTEAFF. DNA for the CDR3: TGCGCCAGCAGCGCCGGGGGCGCGAGGACTGAAGCTTTCTTT.

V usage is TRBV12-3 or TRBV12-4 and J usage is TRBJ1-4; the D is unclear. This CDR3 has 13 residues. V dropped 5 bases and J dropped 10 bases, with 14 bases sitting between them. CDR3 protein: CASSRATPVKLFF. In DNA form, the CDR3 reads TGTGCCAGCAGTCGGGCCACTCCGGTAAAACTGTTTTTT.

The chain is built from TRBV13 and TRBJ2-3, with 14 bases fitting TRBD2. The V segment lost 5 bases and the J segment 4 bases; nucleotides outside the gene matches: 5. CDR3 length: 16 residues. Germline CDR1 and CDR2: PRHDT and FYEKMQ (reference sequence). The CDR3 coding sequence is TGTGCCAGCAGCGGGACTAGCGGGAGTGGGGCAGATACGCAGTATTTT. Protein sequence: CASSGTSGSGADTQYF.

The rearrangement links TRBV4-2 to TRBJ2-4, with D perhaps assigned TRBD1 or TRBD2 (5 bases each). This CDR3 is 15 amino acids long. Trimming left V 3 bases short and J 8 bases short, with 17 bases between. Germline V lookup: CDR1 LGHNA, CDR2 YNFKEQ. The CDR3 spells CASSHRGSLGDIQYF. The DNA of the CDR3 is TGTGCCAGCAGCCACCGGGGCTCCCTGGGGGACATTCAGTACTTC.

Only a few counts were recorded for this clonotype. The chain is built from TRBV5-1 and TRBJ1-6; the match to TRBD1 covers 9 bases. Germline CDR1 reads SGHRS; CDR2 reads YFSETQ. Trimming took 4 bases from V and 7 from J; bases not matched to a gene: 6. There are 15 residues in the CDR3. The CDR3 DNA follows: TGCGCCAGCAGCCCTGGGACAGGGCACAATTCACCCCTCCACTTT. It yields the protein CASSPGTGHNSPLHF.

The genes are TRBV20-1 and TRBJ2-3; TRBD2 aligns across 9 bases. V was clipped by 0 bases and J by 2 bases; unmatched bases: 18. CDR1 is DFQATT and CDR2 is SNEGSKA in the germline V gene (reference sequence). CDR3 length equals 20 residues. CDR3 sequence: CSARDLYRTASGGPTDTQYF. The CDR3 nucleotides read TGCAGTGCTAGAGATCTGTATAGGACAGCGAGCGGGGGGCCCACAGATACGCAGTATTTT.

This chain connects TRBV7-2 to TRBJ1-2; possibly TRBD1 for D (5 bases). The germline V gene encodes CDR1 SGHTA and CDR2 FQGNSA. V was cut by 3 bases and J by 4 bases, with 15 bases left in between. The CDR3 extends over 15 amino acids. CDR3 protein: CASSFRGGDGYGYTF. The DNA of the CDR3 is TGTGCCAGCAGCTTCCGGGGGGGAGATGGCTATGGCTACACCTTC.

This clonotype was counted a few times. DNA for the CDR3: TGCAGCGTGATGACCGGGGAGCTGTTTTTT. Amino acid sequence: CSVMTGELFF. The chain employs TRBV29-1 and TRBJ2-2, with D hard to call. Germline CDR1 is SQVTM and CDR2 is ANQGSEA. The CDR3 length is 10 residues. Trimming pared 6 bases from V and 5 bases from J, leaving 4 bases between.

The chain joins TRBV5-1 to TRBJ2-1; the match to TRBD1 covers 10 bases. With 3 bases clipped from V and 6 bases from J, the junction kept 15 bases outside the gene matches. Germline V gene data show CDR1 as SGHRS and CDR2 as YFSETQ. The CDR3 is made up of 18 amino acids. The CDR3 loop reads CASSSQLPGQGGGNEQFF. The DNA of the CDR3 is TGCGCCAGCAGCTCACAACTTCCCGGACAGGGGGGGGGCAATGAGCAGTTCTTC.

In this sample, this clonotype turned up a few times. The CDR3 is CSARQPLDNSPLHF. CDR3 DNA: TGCAGTGCCAGACAGCCGTTAGATAATTCACCCCTCCACTTT. The chain uses TRBV20-1 and TRBJ1-6, with a tentative D call TRBD1 (5 bases). Germline-derived CDR1 and CDR2 are DFQATT and SNEGSKA (reference sequence). Trimming shortened V by 6 bases and J by 5 bases, and 14 bases separated the two germline ends. The CDR3 runs 14 residues.

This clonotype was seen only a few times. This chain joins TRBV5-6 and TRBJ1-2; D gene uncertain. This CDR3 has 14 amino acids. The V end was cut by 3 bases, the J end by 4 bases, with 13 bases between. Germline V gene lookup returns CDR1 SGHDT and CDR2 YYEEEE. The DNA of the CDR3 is TGTGCCAGCAGCTATATTCAGACGAGCTATGGCTACACCTTC. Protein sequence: CASSYIQTSYGYTF.

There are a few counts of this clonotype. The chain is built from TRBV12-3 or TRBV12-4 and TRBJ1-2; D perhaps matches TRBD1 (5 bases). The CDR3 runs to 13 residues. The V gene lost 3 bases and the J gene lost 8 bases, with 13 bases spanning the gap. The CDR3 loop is CASSFRGLSGYTF. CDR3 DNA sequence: TGTGCCAGCAGTTTCCGGGGACTTTCGGGCTACACCTTC.

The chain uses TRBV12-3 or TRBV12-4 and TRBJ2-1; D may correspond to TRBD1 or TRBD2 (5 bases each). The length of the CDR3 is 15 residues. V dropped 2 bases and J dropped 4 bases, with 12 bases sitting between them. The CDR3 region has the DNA TGTGCCAGCAGTTTATTCGGGACGGCATACAATGAGCAGTTCTTC. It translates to CASSLFGTAYNEQFF.

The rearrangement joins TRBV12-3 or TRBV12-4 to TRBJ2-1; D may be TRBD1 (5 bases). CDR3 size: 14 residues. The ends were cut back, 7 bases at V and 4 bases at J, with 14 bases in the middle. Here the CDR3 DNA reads TGTGCCAGCACCGCAGCAGGGTCATACAATGAGCAGTTCTTC. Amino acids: CASTAAGSYNEQFF.

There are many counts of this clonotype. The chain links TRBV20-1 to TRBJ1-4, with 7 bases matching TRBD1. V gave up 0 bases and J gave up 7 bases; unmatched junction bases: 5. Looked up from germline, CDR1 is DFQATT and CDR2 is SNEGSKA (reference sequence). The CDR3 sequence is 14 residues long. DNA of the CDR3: TGCAGTGCTAGAGATGGAGGGGGCGGTGAAAAACTGTTTTTT. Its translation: CSARDGGGGEKLFF.

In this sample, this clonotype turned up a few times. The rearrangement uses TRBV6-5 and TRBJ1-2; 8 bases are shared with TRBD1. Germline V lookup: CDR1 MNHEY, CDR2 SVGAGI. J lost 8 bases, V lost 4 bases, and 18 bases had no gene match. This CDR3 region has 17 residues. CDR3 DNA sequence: TGTGCCAGCAGTTCTCCCAGAGCCGGACAGGGAGCAAAGGGCTACACCTTC. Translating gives CASSSPRAGQGAKGYTF.

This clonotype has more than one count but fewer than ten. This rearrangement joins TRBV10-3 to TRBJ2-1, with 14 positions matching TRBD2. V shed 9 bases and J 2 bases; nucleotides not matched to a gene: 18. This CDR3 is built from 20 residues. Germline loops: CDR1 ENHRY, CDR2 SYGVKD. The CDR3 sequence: CAIKNREGLAGAPPYNEQFF. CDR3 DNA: TGTGCCATTAAAAATCGAGAGGGACTAGCGGGGGCCCCCCCCTACAATGAGCAGTTCTTC.

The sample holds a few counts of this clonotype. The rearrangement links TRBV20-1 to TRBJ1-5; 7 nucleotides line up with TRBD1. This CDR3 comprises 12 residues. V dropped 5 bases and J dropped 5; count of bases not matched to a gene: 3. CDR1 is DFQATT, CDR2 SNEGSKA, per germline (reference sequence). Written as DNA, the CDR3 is TGCAGTGCTTACAGGGGAGATCAGCCCCAGCATTTT. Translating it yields CSAYRGDQPQHF.

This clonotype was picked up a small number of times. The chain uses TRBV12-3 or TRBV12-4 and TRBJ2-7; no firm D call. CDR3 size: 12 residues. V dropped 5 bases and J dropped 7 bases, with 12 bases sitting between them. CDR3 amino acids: CASSPRVREQYF. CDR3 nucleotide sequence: TGTGCCAGCAGTCCCCGAGTGAGGGAGCAGTACTTC.

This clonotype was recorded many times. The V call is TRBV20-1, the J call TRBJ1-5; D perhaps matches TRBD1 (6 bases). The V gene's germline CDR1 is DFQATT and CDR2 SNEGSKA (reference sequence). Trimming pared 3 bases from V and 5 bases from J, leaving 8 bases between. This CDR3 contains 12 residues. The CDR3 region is CSARTGDQPQHF. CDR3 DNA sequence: TGCAGTGCTAGGACAGGCGATCAGCCCCAGCATTTT.

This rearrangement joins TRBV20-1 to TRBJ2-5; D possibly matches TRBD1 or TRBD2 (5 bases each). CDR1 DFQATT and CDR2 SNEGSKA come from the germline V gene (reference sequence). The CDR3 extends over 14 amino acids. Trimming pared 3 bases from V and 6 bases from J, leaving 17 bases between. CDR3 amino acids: CSASLGTSAQTQYF. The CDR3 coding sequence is TGCAGTGCTAGCCTGGGGACCTCCGCACAGACCCAGTACTTC.

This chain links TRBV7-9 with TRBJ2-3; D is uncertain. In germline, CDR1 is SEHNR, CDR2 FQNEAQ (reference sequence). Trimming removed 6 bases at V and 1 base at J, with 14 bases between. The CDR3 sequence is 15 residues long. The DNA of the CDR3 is TGTGCCAGCAGTCTTAACCTAGGACGCACAGATACGCAGTATTTT. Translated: CASSLNLGRTDTQYF.

Here the CDR3 DNA reads TGCGCCAGCAGCCCGGTACAGTACACTGAAGCTTTCTTT. Translating gives CASSPVQYTEAFF. The chain uses TRBV5-1 and TRBJ1-1; D gene ambiguous. Germline CDR1 SGHRS, CDR2 YFSETQ. CDR3 length equals 13 residues. Trimming pared 4 bases from V and 3 bases from J, leaving 10 bases between.

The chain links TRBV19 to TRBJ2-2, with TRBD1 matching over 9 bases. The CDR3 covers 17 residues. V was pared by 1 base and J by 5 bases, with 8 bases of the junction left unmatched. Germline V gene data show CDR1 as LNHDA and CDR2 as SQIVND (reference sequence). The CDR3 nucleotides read TGTGCCAGTAGTATAGGCCTCGGACAGGGGAGGACCGGGGAGCTGTTTTTT. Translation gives CASSIGLGQGRTGELFF. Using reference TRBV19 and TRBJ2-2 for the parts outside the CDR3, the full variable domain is DGGITQSPKYLFRKEGQNVTLSCEQNLNHDAMYWYRQDPGQGLRLIYYSQIVNDFQKGDIAEGYSVSREKKESFPLTVTSAQKNPTAFYLCASSIGLGQGRTGELFFGEGSRLTVL.